Shown below are 10 T cell receptor beta chains from a single sample sequenced in a study of cytotoxic CD8 clonotypes in ibrutinib-treated CLL. Only in-frame clones appear in the TCRdb table, and some are missing; sequencing was by immunoSEQ multiplex PCR. The sample contains 150,000 to 250,000 clones, approximately 72% of which appear only once. The specimen comprised PBMCs, sampled after 24 months of ibrutinib treatment. Receptors originate from a human donor with chronic lymphocytic leukemia.

This chain joins TRBV30 and TRBJ2-7, with a tentative D call TRBD2 (5 bases). Looked up from germline, CDR1 is GTSNPN and CDR2 is SVGIG (reference sequence). This CDR3 spans 12 amino acids. V gave up 1 base and J gave up 2 bases, with 6 bases separating them. CDR3 amino acids: CAWSDGTYEQYF. In DNA form, the CDR3 reads TGTGCCTGGAGTGACGGGACCTACGAGCAGTACTTC.

The V call is TRBV30, the J call TRBJ2-7, with TRBD2 matching over 12 bases. CDR1 GTSNPN and CDR2 SVGIG come from the germline V gene (reference sequence). V gave up 2 bases and J gave up 3 bases; unmatched junction bases: 11. The CDR3 spans 17 residues. The DNA for the CDR3 is TGTGCCTGGAGTACAACTAGCGGGAGGCTATCTTTCTACGAGCAGTACTTC. The encoded protein is CAWSTTSGRLSFYEQYF.

Only a few counts were recorded for this clone. The genes are TRBV2 and TRBJ2-1; tentative D call: TRBD2 (5 bases). Germline values: CDR1 SNHLY, CDR2 FYNNEI. With 2 bases removed from V and 9 bases from J, the gap between germline ends came to 26 bases. This CDR3 region has 18 residues. The CDR3 DNA reads as TGTGCCAGCAGTGAATCGGGGAGCGGCTCCCCCCTACGGACTGAGCAGTTCTTC. Translation gives CASSESGSGSPLRTEQFF.

CDR3 DNA: TGTGCCAGCAGCCGTAGCGGAGGCTCCTACAATGAGCAGTTCTTC. This translates into CASSRSGGSYNEQFF. The V call is TRBV6-5, the J call TRBJ2-1; D is perhaps TRBD2 (6 bases). Between the trimmed V and J ends, which lost 6 bases and 0 bases, there was a span of 12 bases. The length of the CDR3 is 15 residues. Germline loops: CDR1 MNHEY, CDR2 SVGAGI.

The chain couples TRBV14 to TRBJ2-7, with 7 bases lining up with TRBD1. J was trimmed by 2 bases and V by 5 bases; bases with no gene match: 6. The CDR3 has 14 residues. Germline CDR1 is SGHDN and CDR2 is FVKESK. CDR3 in DNA: TGTGCCAGCAGCATCCGGGACAGAGCCTACGAGCAGTACTTC. This codes for CASSIRDRAYEQYF.

V and J are TRBV30 and TRBJ2-5; D assignment may be TRBD1 or TRBD2 (6 bases each). The CDR3 extends over 17 amino acids. In germline, CDR1 is GTSNPN, CDR2 SVGIG (reference sequence). V lost 6 bases, J lost 2 bases, and 25 bases lay in between. CDR3 region: CACSSGALRLWQETQYF. CDR3 DNA sequence: TGTGCCTGTTCTTCGGGGGCACTTCGTCTGTGGCAAGAGACCCAGTACTTC.

The CDR3 nucleotides read TGTGCCAGCTCACCCTCACTGGACAGGTCCCCCCACGAGCAGTACTTC. This sequence encodes CASSPSLDRSPHEQYF. The V and J genes are TRBV18 and TRBJ2-7, with 7 positions matching TRBD1. The V gene end was trimmed by 3 bases and the J gene end by 5 bases; junction bases not matched to a gene: 13. The CDR3 loop spans 16 amino acids. From germline, CDR1 is KGHSH and CDR2 LQKENI.

CDR3 region: CASSGIKNSNQPQHF. In nucleotides, the CDR3 is TGTGCCAGCAGCGGAATAAAGAATAGCAATCAGCCCCAGCATTTT. This chain uses TRBV28 with TRBJ1-5, with unresolved D. V was trimmed by 6 bases and J by 0 bases, leaving 12 bases between them. The germline V gene has CDR1 MDHEN and CDR2 SYDVKM. CDR3 size: 15 residues.

V and J are TRBV27 and TRBJ1-2, with D perhaps matching TRBD1 (5 bases). The CDR3 spans 15 residues. The V gene lost 4 bases and the J gene lost 6 bases, with 18 bases spanning the gap. Germline-derived CDR1 and CDR2 are MNHEY and SMNVEV (reference sequence). The CDR3: CASSSGDPRRNGYTF. CDR3 bases: TGTGCCAGCAGTTCCGGGGACCCTCGGCGGAATGGCTACACCTTC.

This clone was counted between two and nine times. This chain links TRBV25-1 with TRBJ2-5, with D unclear. Trimming removed 4 bases at V and 4 bases at J, with 4 bases between. Per the germline V gene, CDR1 is MGHDK and CDR2 is SYGVNS. The CDR3 loop spans 11 amino acids. The CDR3 DNA sequence: TGTGCCAGCAGTGTGGCAGAGACCCAGTACTTC. It yields the protein CASSVAETQYF.